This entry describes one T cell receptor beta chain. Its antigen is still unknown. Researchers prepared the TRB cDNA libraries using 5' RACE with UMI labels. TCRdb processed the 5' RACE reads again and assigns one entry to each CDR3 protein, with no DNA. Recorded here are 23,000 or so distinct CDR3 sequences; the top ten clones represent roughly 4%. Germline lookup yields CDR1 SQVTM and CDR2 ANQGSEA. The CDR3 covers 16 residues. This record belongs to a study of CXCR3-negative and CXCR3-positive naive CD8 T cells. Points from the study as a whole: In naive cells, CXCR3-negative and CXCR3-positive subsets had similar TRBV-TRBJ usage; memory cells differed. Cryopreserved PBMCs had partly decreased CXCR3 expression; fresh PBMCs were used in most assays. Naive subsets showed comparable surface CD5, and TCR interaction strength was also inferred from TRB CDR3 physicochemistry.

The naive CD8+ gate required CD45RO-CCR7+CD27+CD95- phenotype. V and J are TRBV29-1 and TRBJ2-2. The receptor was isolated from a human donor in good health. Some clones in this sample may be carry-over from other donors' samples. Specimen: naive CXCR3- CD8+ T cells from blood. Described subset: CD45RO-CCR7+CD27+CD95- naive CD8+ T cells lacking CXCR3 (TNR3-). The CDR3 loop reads CSVEALSNPNTGELFF.